This T cell receptor beta chain was sequenced in a study of radiotherapy plus CTLA-4 blockade in lung cancer. About this clone itself: Its antigen is unknown.

Produced via immunoSEQ multiplex PCR; TCRdb's table is partial and in-frame only. The data contain tens of thousands of clones, approximately 79% of them seen just once; the ten biggest clones take up 2.9%. Study outcomes and limitations: Researchers report tumor-derived TCR clones expanding in blood after radiotherapy plus ipilimumab.

The V end lost 4 bases, the J end lost 11 bases, and 17 bases lay between the germline ends. The CDR3 contains 13 residues. The germline CDR1 and CDR2 sequences are MNHEY and SVGAGI. This specimen was peripheral blood, taken from a patient treated with radiotherapy plus ipilimumab. This receptor was taken from a human donor with non-small cell lung cancer who had a complete response to radiotherapy plus ipilimumab. The genes are TRBV6-5 and TRBJ1-1; a weak D match, TRBD1 (6 bases). The CDR3 is CASSSPPTGTAFF. In DNA form, the CDR3 reads TGTGCCAGCAGTTCCCCTCCGACAGGTACGGCTTTCTTT.